The subject of this entry is one TCR beta chain. Germline V CDR1 and CDR2: MGHRA, YSYEKL. Trimming took 6 bases from V and 0 from J; bases not matched to a gene: 7. CDR3 size: 15 residues. The data stem from a study of blood T cell repertoires in COVID-19. Recruitment covered about two dozen US areas and drew participants whose ages spanned roughly 18 to 89 years. Per the original methods: Counts of nucleated cells, estimated from reference gene primer amplification, were obtained. Assay used: immunoSEQ multiplex PCR; TCRdb lists only in-frame clones, some missing. The D gene and trimming were derived from the DNA, and the V and J assignments and clone size from that table. The repertoire consists of approximately 220,000 clones, with around nine tenths occurring once and the leading ten covering around 4%.

The TCR comes from a woman younger than 45 with acute COVID-19. The chain carries TRBV4-1 and TRBJ2-7; TRBD2 matches 8 bases. The specimen sequenced was PBMCs or T cells enriched from blood (not recorded which). The CDR3 DNA reads TGCGCCAGCAGTCTACCCGGGACTAGCTCCTACGAGCAGTACTTC. Translated: CASSLPGTSSYEQYF.